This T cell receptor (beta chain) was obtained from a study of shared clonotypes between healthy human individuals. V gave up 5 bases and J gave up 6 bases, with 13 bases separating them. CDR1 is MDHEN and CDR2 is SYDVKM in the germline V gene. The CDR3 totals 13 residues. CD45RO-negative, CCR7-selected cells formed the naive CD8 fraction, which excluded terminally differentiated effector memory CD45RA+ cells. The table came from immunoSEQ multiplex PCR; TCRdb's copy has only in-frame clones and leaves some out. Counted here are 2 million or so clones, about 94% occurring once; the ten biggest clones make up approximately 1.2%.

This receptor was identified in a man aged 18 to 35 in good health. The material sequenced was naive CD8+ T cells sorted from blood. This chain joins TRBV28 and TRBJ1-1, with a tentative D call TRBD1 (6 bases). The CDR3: CASSHQGFAEAFF. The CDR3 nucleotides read TGTGCCAGCAGTCATCAGGGGTTCGCTGAAGCTTTCTTT.